One and the same sample provided the 30 T cell receptor beta chains below, sequenced in a study of T cell responses to AZD1222 COVID-19 vaccine. The repertoire was sequenced with immunoSEQ multiplex PCR; TCRdb's copy has only in-frame clones and lacks some. The profile covers 86,000 or so clones, with 75% to 95% appearing a single time and roughly 4.8% taken by the ten largest. The specimen was peripheral blood, collected on day 0 of MenACWY control vaccination. These receptors were collected from an adult in good health.

The genes are TRBV12-3 or TRBV12-4 and TRBJ2-1; no clear D. The germline V and J ends were trimmed by 5 bases and 8 bases, with 7 bases remaining between them. This CDR3 region has 11 residues. CDR3 protein: CASSNLDEQFF. CDR3 nucleotides: TGTGCCAGCAGTAACTTGGATGAGCAGTTCTTC.

The chain carries TRBV12-3 or TRBV12-4 and TRBJ1-4; D perhaps matches TRBD1 (5 bases). CDR3 length equals 13 residues. Trimming cost V 1 base and J 6 bases, with 6 bases left between them. CDR3: CASSLGGDEKLFF. DNA for the CDR3: TGTGCCAGCAGTTTAGGGGGGGATGAAAAACTGTTTTTT.

CDR3 in amino acids: CASSLRGAMGETQYF. CDR3 bases: TGTGCCAGCAGCTTACGGGGGGCCATGGGGGAGACCCAGTACTTC. The chain recombines TRBV11-2 with TRBJ2-5, with a weak D call TRBD2 (7 bases). V was cut by 2 bases and J by 5 bases, with 15 bases left in between. Germline values: CDR1 SGHAT, CDR2 FQNNGV. The CDR3 covers 15 residues.

The CDR3 DNA reads TGTGCCAGCACTACACAGGTAGAGCAGCCCCAGCATTTT. Its translation is CASTTQVEQPQHF. The gene calls are TRBV2 and TRBJ1-5; possible D gene TRBD1, 5 bases. There are 13 residues in the CDR3. The V and J ends lost 7 bases and 7 bases respectively, with 14 bases between them. From germline, CDR1 is SNHLY and CDR2 FYNNEI.

The rearrangement joins TRBV11-2 to TRBJ2-1, with D possibly matching TRBD2 (6 bases). Between the trimmed V and J ends, which lost 2 bases and 12 bases, there was a span of 11 bases. This CDR3 contains 12 residues. Germline V gene data show CDR1 as SGHAT and CDR2 as FQNNGV. CDR3 residues: CASSLLPGGQFF. CDR3 coding DNA: TGTGCCAGCAGCTTATTGCCCGGGGGGCAGTTCTTC.

This chain joins TRBV7-8 and TRBJ2-7; D gene ambiguous. The V end lost 5 bases, the J end lost 0 bases, and 11 bases lay between the germline ends. Germline CDR1 and CDR2: SGHVS and FQNEAQ. The CDR3 covers 14 residues. As DNA, the CDR3 is TGTGCCAGCAGCCATGCCCCAGACTCCTACGAGCAGTACTTC. Protein sequence: CASSHAPDSYEQYF. The entire variable domain, with the rest obtained from reference TRBV7-8 and TRBJ2-7, is as follows: GAGVSQSPRYKVAKRGQDVALRCDPISGHVSLFWYQQALGQGPEFLTYFQNEAQLDKSGLPSDRFFAERPEGSVSTLKIQRTQQEDSAVYLCASSHAPDSYEQYFGPGTRLTVT.

This chain joins TRBV6-1 and TRBJ1-3; tentative D call: TRBD1 (5 bases). CDR1 MNHNS and CDR2 SASEGT come from the germline V gene. There are 14 residues in the CDR3. The V and J ends lost 6 bases and 0 bases respectively, with 9 bases between them. The DNA for the CDR3 is TGTGCCAGCAGACAGGCCAGCTCTGGAAACACCATATATTTT. This translates into CASRQASSGNTIYF.

The V gene is TRBV6-6, the J gene TRBJ2-5; weak D call: TRBD2 (6 bases). Germline CDR1 MNHNY, CDR2 SVGAGI (reference sequence). The CDR3 has 13 residues. The V and J ends lost 2 bases and 2 bases respectively, with 6 bases between them. The CDR3, as DNA: TGTGCCAGCAGTTACGGGGGGCAAGAGACCCAGTACTTC. Its translation is CASSYGGQETQYF.

Comments on this clone: Germline and junction disagree at one end, which may indicate a read error. This sequence joins TRBV6-5 and TRBJ2-7; 10 positions agree with TRBD2. Looked up from germline, CDR1 is MNHEY and CDR2 is SVGAGI. This CDR3 contains 15 residues. The CDR3 DNA reads TGTGCCAGCAGGGCCGGGACTAGCGACGGAATTACGGGTGGCTTC. It translates to CASRAGTSDGITGGF.

The rearrangement uses TRBV5-1 and TRBJ1-1; D unclear. Looked up from germline, CDR1 is SGHRS and CDR2 is YFSETQ. This CDR3 is 11 amino acids long. The V end was cut by 0 bases, the J end by 8 bases, with 5 bases between. CDR3 DNA sequence: TGCGCCAGCAGCTTGGGTCGGGAAGCTTTCTTT. Translating it yields CASSLGREAFF.

The chain has TRBV7-8 and TRBJ1-2; the match to TRBD1 covers 8 bases. With 1 base clipped from V and 4 bases from J, the junction kept 2 bases outside the gene matches. Germline CDR1 reads SGHVS; CDR2 reads FQNEAQ. The CDR3 is made up of 14 amino acids. DNA of the CDR3: TGTGCCAGCAGCTTAGACGGACAGGGCTATGGCTACACCTTC. Its translation is CASSLDGQGYGYTF.

This sequence joins TRBV25-1 and TRBJ2-1; D may be TRBD2 (5 bases). Trimming shortened V by 5 bases and J by 8 bases, and 13 bases separated the two germline ends. The CDR3 loop spans 13 amino acids. The V gene's germline CDR1 is MGHDK and CDR2 SYGVNS. CDR3 loop: CASSIPAGYEQFF. The CDR3 DNA follows: TGTGCCAGCAGTATCCCCGCGGGCTATGAGCAGTTCTTC. Filled out from reference TRBV25-1 and TRBJ2-1, the complete variable domain reads EADIYQTPRYLVIGTGKKITLECSQTMGHDKMYWYQQDPGMELHLIHYSYGVNSTEKGDLSSESTVSRIRTEHFPLTLESARPSHTSQYLCASSIPAGYEQFFGPGTRLTVL.

The chain carries TRBV14 and TRBJ1-1, with D perhaps TRBD1 (5 bases). Deletions cut 8 bases from V and 2 bases from J, with 9 bases between. This CDR3 region has 12 residues. Per germline, CDR1 SGHDN and CDR2 FVKESK. The CDR3 sequence is CASRDSNTEAFF. The DNA for the CDR3 is TGTGCCAGCCGCGACAGTAACACTGAAGCTTTCTTT.

The chain couples TRBV30 to TRBJ2-1; TRBD2 matches 8 bases. CDR3 size: 13 residues. Germline-derived CDR1 and CDR2 are GTSNPN and SVGIG (reference sequence). The V and J ends lost 7 bases and 8 bases, in that order; junction bases with no gene match: 10. The CDR3 sequence is CAFQREGAYEQFF. The DNA for the CDR3 is TGTGCCTTTCAACGGGAGGGTGCCTATGAGCAGTTCTTC.

The V gene is TRBV5-1, the J gene TRBJ1-1; D gene unclear. Germline V gene lookup returns CDR1 SGHRS and CDR2 YFSETQ. V was pared by 4 bases and J by 3 bases, with 16 bases between. The CDR3 consists of 15 residues. The CDR3 here is CASSPLWGGHTEAFF. The DNA for the CDR3 is TGCGCCAGCAGCCCCTTGTGGGGTGGCCACACTGAAGCTTTCTTT.

V and J are TRBV7-3 and TRBJ2-7, with 9 bases aligning to TRBD2. Germline CDR1 reads SGHTA; CDR2 reads FQGTGA. CDR3 length: 16 residues. V lost 0 bases and J lost 4; bases outside the gene matches: 7. CDR3 protein: CASSLTASGKGYEQYF. For the CDR3, the DNA is TGTGCCAGCAGCTTAACGGCTAGCGGGAAGGGTTACGAGCAGTACTTC.

The chain is built from TRBV27 and TRBJ2-2, with D perhaps TRBD1 or TRBD2 (5 bases each). The CDR3 is made up of 14 amino acids. Germline V CDR1 and CDR2: MNHEY, SMNVEV (reference sequence). The V gene lost 6 bases and the J gene lost 6 bases, with 14 bases spanning the gap. This CDR3 reads CASSGTRGPGELFF. The CDR3 DNA reads as TGTGCCAGCAGCGGGACCCGTGGGCCCGGGGAGCTGTTTTTT.

Only one count was recorded for this clone. This chain joins TRBV24-1 and TRBJ2-3; 10 bases match TRBD2. CDR3 size: 15 residues. The germline V gene has CDR1 KGHDR and CDR2 SFDVKD. With V trimmed by 1 base and J by 4 bases, 1 base remained unmatched. CDR3 sequence reads: CATSDLAGGPDTQYF. CDR3 nucleotides: TGTGCCACCAGTGATTTAGCGGGAGGGCCAGATACGCAGTATTTT.

The chain recombines TRBV7-8 with TRBJ2-7; TRBD2 matches at 12 bases. V shed 4 bases, J shed 2 bases, and the junction held 6 bases outside the gene matches. Germline lookup yields CDR1 SGHVS and CDR2 FQNEAQ. CDR3 length equals 16 residues. CDR3 in DNA: TGTGCCAGCAGCTCAGGACGACTAGCGGGAGCCTACGAGCAGTACTTC. It is translated as CASSSGRLAGAYEQYF.

This clone was recorded only once. J is TRBJ1-2 and V is TRBV30; the D is unclear. The CDR3 has 12 amino acids. Germline-derived CDR1 and CDR2 are GTSNPN and SVGIG (reference sequence). Trimming stripped 0 bases from V and 8 bases from J, with 10 bases between. This CDR3 reads CAWSVISRGYTF. CDR3 bases: TGTGCCTGGAGTGTAATCTCTCGAGGCTACACCTTC. Full variable domain (remainder filled in from reference TRBV30 and TRBJ1-2): SQTIHQWPATLVQPVGSPLSLECTVEGTSNPNLYWYRQAAGRGLQLLFYSVGIGQISSEVPQNLSASRPQDRQFILSSKKLLLSDSGFYLCAWSVISRGYTFGSGTRLTVV.

The chain links TRBV7-9 to TRBJ2-1; a weak D match, TRBD2 (7 bases). This CDR3 is built from 15 residues. Trimming removed 4 bases from V and 3 bases from J, with 13 bases in between. Germline CDR1 reads SEHNR; CDR2 reads FQNEAQ (reference sequence). CDR3 nucleotide sequence: TGTGCCAGCAGCTCAGGGGAGGGGGTCTACAATGAGCAGTTCTTC. As protein: CASSSGEGVYNEQFF.

The V call is TRBV29-1, the J call TRBJ2-1; no firm D call. Germline CDR1 SQVTM, CDR2 ANQGSEA. CDR3 size: 12 residues. V lost 3 bases to trimming and J lost 6 bases, with 9 bases between them. The CDR3 DNA follows: TGCAGCGTTGAGTGGCCTCTCAATGAGCAGTTCTTC. As protein: CSVEWPLNEQFF.

The J gene is TRBJ2-6, the V gene TRBV27; 9 bases align to TRBD1. The CDR3 spans 18 residues. From germline, CDR1 is MNHEY and CDR2 SMNVEV (reference sequence). J was trimmed by 2 bases and V by 3 bases; bases with no gene match: 8. This CDR3 reads CASSFLPGQGAGANVLTF. CDR3 nucleotide sequence: TGTGCCAGCAGTTTCCTCCCGGGACAGGGCGCTGGGGCCAACGTCCTGACTTTC.

This CDR3 reads CASSQRTGGTSGNTIYF. The CDR3 nucleotides are TGTGCCAGCAGCCAGAGGACAGGGGGGACCTCTGGAAACACCATATATTTT. The chain is built from TRBV14 and TRBJ1-3; 10 nucleotides line up with TRBD1. Losses at the gene ends were 3 bases for V and 0 bases for J; bases not matched to a gene: 5. The CDR3 extends over 17 amino acids. Germline CDR1 SGHDN, CDR2 FVKESK.

This clone was seen a handful of times. This chain joins TRBV6-5 and TRBJ2-2; D gene uncertain. The CDR3 consists of 13 residues. V gave up 10 bases and J gave up 0 bases, with 9 bases separating them. The germline gives CDR1 MNHEY, CDR2 SVGAGI. CDR3 loop: CATRSTNTGELFF. In DNA, the CDR3 is TGTGCCACCCGTAGTACGAACACCGGGGAGCTGTTTTTT.

This clone has just one count. The rearrangement links TRBV9 to TRBJ1-2, with D possibly being TRBD1 (5 bases). The CDR3 runs 13 residues. V was pared by 4 bases and J by 8 bases, with 15 bases between. Per germline, CDR1 SGDLS and CDR2 YYNGEE. The CDR3 bases are TGTGCCAGCAGCAAAATAAGACAGCAAGGCTACACCTTC. Translation: CASSKIRQQGYTF. Together with reference TRBV9 and TRBJ1-2, the CDR3 gives the full variable domain: DSGVTQTPKHLITATGQRVTLRCSPRSGDLSVYWYQQSLDQGLQFLIQYYNGEERAKGNILERFSAQQFPDLHSELNLSSLELGDSALYFCASSKIRQQGYTFGSGTRLTVV.

This chain connects TRBV9 to TRBJ2-1, with D perhaps given as TRBD1 or TRBD2 (5 bases each). With 4 bases removed from V and 5 bases from J, the gap between germline ends came to 13 bases. This CDR3 region has 14 residues. Germline CDR1 and CDR2: SGDLS and YYNGEE. The CDR3 is CASSPLGENNEQFF. CDR3 DNA: TGTGCCAGCAGCCCCCTGGGGGAGAACAATGAGCAGTTCTTC.

The gene calls are TRBV4-2 and TRBJ2-5, with 7 bases that match TRBD1. The tail of the sequence fits TRBJ2-7 better, so the J call may be wrong. The CDR3 has 16 amino acids. Germline V gene sequence: CDR1 LGHNA, CDR2 YNFKEQ. The CDR3 sequence: CASSLSVGQGVYEQYF. CDR3 nucleotide sequence: TGTGCCAGCAGCCTATCGGTCGGGCAGGGGGTCTACGAGCAGTACTTC.

In DNA, the CDR3 is TGTGCCAGCAGCCGGGACAGCCAAGAGACCCAGTACTTC. It specifies CASSRDSQETQYF. J is TRBJ2-5 and V is TRBV5-7, with 7 bases that match TRBD1. TRBV5-7 has ORF status, its function being uncertain. This CDR3 contains 13 residues. With V trimmed by 4 bases and J by 1 base, 1 base remained unmatched.

V and J are TRBV1 and TRBJ2-2; the table assigns TRBD2, which was not confirmed against the DNA. TRBV1 is a pseudogene. This CDR3 is built from 19 residues. The CDR3 nucleotides read TGCACCAGCAGCCAGGGGCCCCTGCTAGCGGGTAAGGGGACCGGGGAGCTGTTTTTT. It encodes CTSSQGPLLAGKGTGELFF.